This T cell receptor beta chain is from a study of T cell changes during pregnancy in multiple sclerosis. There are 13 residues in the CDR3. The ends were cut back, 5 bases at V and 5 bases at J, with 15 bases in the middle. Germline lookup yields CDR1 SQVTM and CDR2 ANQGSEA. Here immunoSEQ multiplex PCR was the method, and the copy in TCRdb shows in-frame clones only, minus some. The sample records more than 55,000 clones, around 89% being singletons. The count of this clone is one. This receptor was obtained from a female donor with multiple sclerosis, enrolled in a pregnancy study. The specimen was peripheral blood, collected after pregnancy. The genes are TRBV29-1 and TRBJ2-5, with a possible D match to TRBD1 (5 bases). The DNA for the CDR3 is TGCAGCGTTAGGGGCCACGGCCGGGAGACCCAGTACTTC. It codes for CSVRGHGRETQYF.